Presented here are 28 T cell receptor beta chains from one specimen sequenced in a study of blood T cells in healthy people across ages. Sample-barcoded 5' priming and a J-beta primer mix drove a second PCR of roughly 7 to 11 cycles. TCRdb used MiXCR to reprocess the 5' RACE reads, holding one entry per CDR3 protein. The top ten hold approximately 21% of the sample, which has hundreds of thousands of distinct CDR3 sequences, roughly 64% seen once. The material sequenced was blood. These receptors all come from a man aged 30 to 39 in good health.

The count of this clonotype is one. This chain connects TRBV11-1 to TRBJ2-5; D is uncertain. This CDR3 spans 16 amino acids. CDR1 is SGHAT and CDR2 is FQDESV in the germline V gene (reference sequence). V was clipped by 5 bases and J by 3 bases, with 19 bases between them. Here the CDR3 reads CASSVTLMSAEETQYF. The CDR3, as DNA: TGTGCCAGCAGCGTAACCTTAATGTCTGCCGAAGAGACCCAGTACTTC.

In nucleotides, the CDR3 is TGCGCCAGCAGTGAGTCGAATAAGCAAGAGACCCAGTACTTC. It specifies CASSESNKQETQYF. This sequence joins TRBV10-2 and TRBJ2-5; no definite D call. V lost 0 bases and J 2 bases, leaving 7 bases between the germline ends. CDR3 size: 14 residues. Per the germline V gene, CDR1 is WSHSY and CDR2 is SAAADI.

CDR3 protein: CASSPGDRSGSYTF. Written as DNA, the CDR3 is TGTGCCAGCTCACCGGGGGACAGAAGCGGAAGCTACACCTTC. The genes are TRBV18 and TRBJ1-2; 7 bases match TRBD1. Trimming removed 3 bases from V and 9 bases from J; junction bases left unmatched: 10. This CDR3 spans 14 amino acids. Germline values: CDR1 KGHSH, CDR2 LQKENI.

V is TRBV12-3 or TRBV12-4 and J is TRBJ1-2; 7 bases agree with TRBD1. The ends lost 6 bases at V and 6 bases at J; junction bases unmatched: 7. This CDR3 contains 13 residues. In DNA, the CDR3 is TGTGCCAGCAGAGGGACAGACCCACATGGCTACACCTTC. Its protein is CASRGTDPHGYTF.

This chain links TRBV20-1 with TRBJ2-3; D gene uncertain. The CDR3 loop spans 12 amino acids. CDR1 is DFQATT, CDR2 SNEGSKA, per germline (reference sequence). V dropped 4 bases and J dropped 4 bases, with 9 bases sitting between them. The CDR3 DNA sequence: TGCAGTGCTACCGGACCCTCAGATACGCAGTATTTT. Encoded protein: CSATGPSDTQYF.

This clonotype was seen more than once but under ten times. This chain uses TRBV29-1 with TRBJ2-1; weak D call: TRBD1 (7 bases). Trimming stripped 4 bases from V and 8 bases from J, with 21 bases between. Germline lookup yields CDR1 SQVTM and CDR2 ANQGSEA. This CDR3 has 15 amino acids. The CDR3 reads CSVGRQGPGGHEQFF. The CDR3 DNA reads TGCAGCGTTGGCCGACAGGGTCCCGGGGGTCATGAGCAGTTCTTC.

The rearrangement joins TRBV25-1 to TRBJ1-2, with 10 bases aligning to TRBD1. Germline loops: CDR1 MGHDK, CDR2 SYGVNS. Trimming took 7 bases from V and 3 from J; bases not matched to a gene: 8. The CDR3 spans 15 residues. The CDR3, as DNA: TGTGCCAGCATGGGACAGGGGAAAATTTACTATGGCTACACCTTC. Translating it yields CASMGQGKIYYGYTF.

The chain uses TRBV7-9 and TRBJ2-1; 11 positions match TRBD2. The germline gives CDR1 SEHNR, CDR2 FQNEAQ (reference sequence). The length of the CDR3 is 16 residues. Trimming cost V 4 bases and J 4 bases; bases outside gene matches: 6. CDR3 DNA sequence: TGTGCCAGCAGCTCCTATAGCGGGGGGGCGTACAATGAGCAGTTCTTC. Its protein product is CASSSYSGGAYNEQFF. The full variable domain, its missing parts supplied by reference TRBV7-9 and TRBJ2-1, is DTGVSQNPRHKITKRGQNVTFRCDPISEHNRLYWYRQTLGQGPEFLTYFQNEAQLEKSRLLSDRFSAERPKGSFSTLEIQRTEQGDSAMYLCASSSYSGGAYNEQFFGPGTRLTVL.

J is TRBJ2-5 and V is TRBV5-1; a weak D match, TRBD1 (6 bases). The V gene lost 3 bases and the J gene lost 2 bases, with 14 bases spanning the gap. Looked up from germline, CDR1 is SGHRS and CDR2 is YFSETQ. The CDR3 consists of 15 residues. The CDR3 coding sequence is TGCGCCAGCAGCTCTGGCAGGGGCAATCAAGAGACCCAGTACTTC. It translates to CASSSGRGNQETQYF.

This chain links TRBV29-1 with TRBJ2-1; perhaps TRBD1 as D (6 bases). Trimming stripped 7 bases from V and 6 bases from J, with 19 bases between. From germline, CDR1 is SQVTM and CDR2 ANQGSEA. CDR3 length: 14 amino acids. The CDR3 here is CSAPGANPSNEQFF. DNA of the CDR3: TGCAGCGCCCCAGGGGCGAACCCATCCAATGAGCAGTTCTTC.

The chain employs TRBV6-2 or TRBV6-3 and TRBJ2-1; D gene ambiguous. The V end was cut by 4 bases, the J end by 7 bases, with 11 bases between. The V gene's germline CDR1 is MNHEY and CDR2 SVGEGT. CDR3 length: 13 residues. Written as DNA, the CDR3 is TGTGCCAGCAGTTCCATAAGTGTAAATGAGCAGTTCTTC. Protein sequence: CASSSISVNEQFF.

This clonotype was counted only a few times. As DNA, the CDR3 is TGCAGTGCTAGAGATTATTACAGGGGGCTTTCACCCCTCCACTTT. Residues: CSARDYYRGLSPLHF. V usage is TRBV20-1 and J usage is TRBJ1-6, with 9 bases fitting TRBD1. CDR1 is DFQATT and CDR2 is SNEGSKA in the germline V gene (reference sequence). The V and J ends lost 0 bases and 9 bases, in that order; junction bases with no gene match: 6. CDR3 length equals 15 residues.

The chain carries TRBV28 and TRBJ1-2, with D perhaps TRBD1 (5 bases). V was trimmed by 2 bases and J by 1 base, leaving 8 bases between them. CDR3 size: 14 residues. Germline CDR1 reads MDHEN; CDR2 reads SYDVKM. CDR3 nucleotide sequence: TGTGCCAGCAGTTTAGAGGGGATTAACTATGGCTACACCTTC. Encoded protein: CASSLEGINYGYTF.

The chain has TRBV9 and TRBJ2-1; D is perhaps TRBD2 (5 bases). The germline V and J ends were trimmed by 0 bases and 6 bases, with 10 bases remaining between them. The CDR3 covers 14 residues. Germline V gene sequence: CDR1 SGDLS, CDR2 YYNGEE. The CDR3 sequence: CASSVGTGINEQFF. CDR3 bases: TGTGCCAGCAGCGTAGGGACGGGGATCAATGAGCAGTTCTTC. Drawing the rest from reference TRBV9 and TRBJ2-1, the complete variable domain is DSGVTQTPKHLITATGQRVTLRCSPRSGDLSVYWYQQSLDQGLQFLIQYYNGEERAKGNILERFSAQQFPDLHSELNLSSLELGDSALYFCASSVGTGINEQFFGPGTRLTVL.

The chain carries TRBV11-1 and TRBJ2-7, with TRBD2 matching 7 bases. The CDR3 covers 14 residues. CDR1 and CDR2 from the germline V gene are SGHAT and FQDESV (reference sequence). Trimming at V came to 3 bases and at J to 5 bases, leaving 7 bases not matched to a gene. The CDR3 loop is CASSFTGGTHEQYF. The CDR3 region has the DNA TGTGCCAGCAGCTTTACGGGAGGTACCCACGAGCAGTACTTC.

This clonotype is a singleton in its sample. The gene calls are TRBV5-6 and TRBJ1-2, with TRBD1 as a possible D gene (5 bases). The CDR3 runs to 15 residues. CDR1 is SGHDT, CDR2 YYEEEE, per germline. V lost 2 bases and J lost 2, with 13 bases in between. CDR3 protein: CASSFIGAGNYGYTF. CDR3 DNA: TGTGCCAGCAGCTTCATAGGGGCTGGGAACTATGGCTACACCTTC.

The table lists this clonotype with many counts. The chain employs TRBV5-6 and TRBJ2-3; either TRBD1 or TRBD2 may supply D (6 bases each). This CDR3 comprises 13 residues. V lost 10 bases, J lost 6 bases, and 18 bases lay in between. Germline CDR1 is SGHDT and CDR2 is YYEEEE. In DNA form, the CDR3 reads TGTGCCGCCGGGGGCCCAGCGGTGGATACGCAGTATTTT. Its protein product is CAAGGPAVDTQYF.

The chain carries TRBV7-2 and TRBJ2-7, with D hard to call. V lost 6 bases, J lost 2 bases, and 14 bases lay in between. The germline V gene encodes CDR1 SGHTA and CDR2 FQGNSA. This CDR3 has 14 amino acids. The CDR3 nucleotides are TGTGCCAGCAGTCTTAACACAGTCCCCTACGAGCAGTACTTC. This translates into CASSLNTVPYEQYF.

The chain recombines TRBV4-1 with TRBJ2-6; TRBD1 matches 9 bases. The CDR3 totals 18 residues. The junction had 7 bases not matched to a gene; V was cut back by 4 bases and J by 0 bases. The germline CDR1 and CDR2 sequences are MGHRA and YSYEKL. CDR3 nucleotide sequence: TGCGCCAGCAGCCTACCGGGACAGGGAAACTCTGGGGCCAACGTCCTGACTTTC. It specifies CASSLPGQGNSGANVLTF.

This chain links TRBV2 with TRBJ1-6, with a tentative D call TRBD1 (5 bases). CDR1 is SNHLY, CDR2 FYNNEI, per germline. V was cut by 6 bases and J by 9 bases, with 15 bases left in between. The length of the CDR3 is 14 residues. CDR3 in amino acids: CASRFGAGGSPLHF. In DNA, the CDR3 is TGTGCCAGCAGGTTCGGGGCAGGCGGTTCACCCCTCCACTTT.

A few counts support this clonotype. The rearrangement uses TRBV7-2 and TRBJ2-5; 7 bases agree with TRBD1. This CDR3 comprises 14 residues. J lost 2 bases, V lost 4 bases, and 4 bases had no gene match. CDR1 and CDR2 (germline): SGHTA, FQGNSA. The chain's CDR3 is CASSSRRGQETQYF. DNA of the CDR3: TGTGCCAGCAGCTCCCGCAGGGGGCAAGAGACCCAGTACTTC.

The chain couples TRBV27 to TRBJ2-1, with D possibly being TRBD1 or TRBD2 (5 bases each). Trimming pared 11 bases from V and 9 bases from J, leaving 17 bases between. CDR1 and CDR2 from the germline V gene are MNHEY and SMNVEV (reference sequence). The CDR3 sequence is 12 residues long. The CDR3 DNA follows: TGTGCCGGCAAAAAAGAGGGGACTGAGCAGTTCTTC. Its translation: CAGKKEGTEQFF.

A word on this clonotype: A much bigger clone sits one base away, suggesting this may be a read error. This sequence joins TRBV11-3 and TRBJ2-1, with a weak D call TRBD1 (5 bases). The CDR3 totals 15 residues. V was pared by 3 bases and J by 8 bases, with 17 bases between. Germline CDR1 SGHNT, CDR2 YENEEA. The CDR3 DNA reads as TGTGCCAGCAGCTTGGTCGAGAAGTGGGGCGATGAGCAGTTCTTC. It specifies CASSLVEKWGDEQFF.

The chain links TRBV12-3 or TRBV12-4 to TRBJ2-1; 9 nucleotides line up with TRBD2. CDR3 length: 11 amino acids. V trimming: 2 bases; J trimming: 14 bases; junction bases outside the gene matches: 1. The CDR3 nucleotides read TGTGCCAGCAGTTTACTAGCGGGGAAGTTCTTC. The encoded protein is CASSLLAGKFF.

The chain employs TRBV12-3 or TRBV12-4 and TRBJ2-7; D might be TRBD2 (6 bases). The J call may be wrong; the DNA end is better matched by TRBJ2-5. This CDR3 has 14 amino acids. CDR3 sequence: CASSLRSREETQYF. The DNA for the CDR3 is TGTGCCAGCAGTTTAAGGTCCCGGGAGGAGACCCAGTACTTC.

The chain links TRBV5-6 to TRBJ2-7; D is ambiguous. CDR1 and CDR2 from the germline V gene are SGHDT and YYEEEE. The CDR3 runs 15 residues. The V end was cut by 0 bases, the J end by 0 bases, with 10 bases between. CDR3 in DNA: TGTGCCAGCAGCTTGGACAGACGGAGCTCCTACGAGCAGTACTTC. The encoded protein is CASSLDRRSSYEQYF.

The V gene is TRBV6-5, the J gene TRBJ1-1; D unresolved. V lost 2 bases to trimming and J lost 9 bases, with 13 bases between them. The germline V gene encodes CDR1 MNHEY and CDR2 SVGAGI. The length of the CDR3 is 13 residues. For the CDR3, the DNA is TGTGCCAGCAGTTACCGGGGTCAGAGGCAAGCTTTCTTT. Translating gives CASSYRGQRQAFF.

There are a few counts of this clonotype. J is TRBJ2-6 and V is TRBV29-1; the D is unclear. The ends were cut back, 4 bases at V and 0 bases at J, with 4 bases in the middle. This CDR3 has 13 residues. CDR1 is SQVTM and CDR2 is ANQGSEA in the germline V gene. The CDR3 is CSVVNSGANVLTF. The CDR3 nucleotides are TGCAGCGTTGTCAACTCTGGGGCCAACGTCCTGACTTTC.